The present TCR beta chain was sequenced within a study of blood T cell repertoires in COVID-19. At the level of the study: Both acute and convalescent COVID-19 samples were obtained from the United States, Italy and Spain.

Profiled with immunoSEQ multiplex PCR; TCRdb holds only in-frame clones, not every one. The top ten clones hold roughly 32% of a sample with tens of thousands of clones, 79% of them seen once. The J segment lost 7 bases and the V segment lost 6 bases, leaving 11 bases of the junction unmatched. CDR3 length: 14 amino acids. Germline V gives CDR1 LNHDA, CDR2 SQIVND (reference sequence). The chain joins TRBV19 to TRBJ2-7; TRBD1 matches 8 bases. Sequencing was done on a sample of peripheral blood. This receptor was taken from a human donor in a cohort sampled during active COVID-19. The CDR3 loop reads CASSNGQGAVEQYF. CDR3 in DNA: TGTGCCAGTAGCAACGGACAGGGCGCGGTGGAGCAGTACTTC.